This record looks at one T cell receptor (beta chain) sequence and its context. Antigen unknown. This record belongs to a study of Ad26.COV2.S vaccination and SARS-CoV-2 variants. Study-level information: This donor came from the COV1001 trial of Ad26.COV2.S. General study findings and limits: Placebo recipients had lower spike-specific TCR breadth than vaccine recipients.

Looked up from germline, CDR1 is SNHLY and CDR2 is FYNNEI. Germline trimming cut 0 bases from V and 1 base from J; bases unmatched to any gene: 9. There are 18 residues in the CDR3. Profiling relied on immunoSEQ multiplex PCR, and the TCRdb table lists in-frame clones only, not all of them. Of fewer than 300,000 clones in the sample, more than 75% were seen once. Stated treatment: 15 to 20 received Ad26.COV2.S at low or high dose, single or two shots; five or six received placebo; per-sample allocation not given. All samples were drawn on day 63, counting from the first vaccine or placebo injection. The study used a vaccine consisting of an Ad26 vector that expressed Wuhan-strain SARS-CoV-2 spike.

The J gene is TRBJ2-4, the V gene TRBV2; 7 bases are a match to TRBD1. This receptor was identified in a person aged 18-65 years who received the Ad26.COV2.S COVID-19 vaccine or a placebo. Sequenced material: peripheral blood, taken in a trial of Ad26.COV2.S vaccine versus placebo. In DNA, the CDR3 is TGTGCCAGCAGTGAAGCAGGGGGCGCAGTTTCGGCCAAAAACATTCAGTACTTC. It encodes CASSEAGGAVSAKNIQYF.